The TCR beta chain described here comes from a study of T cell repertoires in cytomegalovirus infection. CDR3 size: 16 residues. From germline, CDR1 is MGHRA and CDR2 YSYEKL. V was trimmed by 0 bases and J by 4 bases, leaving 13 bases between them. TCRdb itself ran the reads through MiXCR, one entry per CDR3 protein. The sample carries fewer than 950,000 distinct CDR3 sequences, approximately 32% recorded once. This clonotype appeared a few times. Its antigen remains unidentified. The source was cultured CD8+ T cells from PBMCs, collected from culture after CMV antigen stimulation. The genes are TRBV4-1 and TRBJ2-1; D is unclear. The receptor was derived from a human donor in good health (CMV status not recorded). Some clones in this sample may be carry-over from other donors' samples. The CDR3 region is CASSQEQTYAYNEQFF. CDR3 coding DNA: TGCGCCAGCAGCCAAGAACAAACTTATGCATACAATGAGCAGTTCTTC.